This TCR beta chain was profiled in a study of control samples from healthy donors and cancer patients. From germline, CDR1 is DFQATT and CDR2 SNEGSKA (reference sequence). The CDR3 consists of 15 residues. The trim removed 3 bases at V and 4 bases at J, leaving 9 bases unmatched. Produced via immunoSEQ multiplex PCR; TCRdb's table is partial and in-frame only. Of around 200,000 clones in the sample, just under 95% are singletons; the top ten hold more than 1.4%. The sequenced material came from blood. The source of this sequence is a man aged 18-30 years in good health. The chain recombines TRBV20-1 with TRBJ1-2; 9 bases align to TRBD1. CDR3 nucleotide sequence: TGCAGTGCTAGTCGACAGGGGGGGGATGGCTATGGCTACACCTTC. It codes for CSASRQGGDGYGYTF.